The 21 T cell receptor beta chains reported below all come from one sample, sequenced in a study of control samples from healthy donors and cancer patients. Clones were read by immunoSEQ multiplex PCR, and TCRdb kept only the in-frame ones, dropping some. There are about 110,000 clones in the sample; approximately 84% occur only once, and roughly 6.5% lies in the top ten. The specimen was blood. The receptors originated from a man younger than 35 in good health.

CDR3 protein: CASSLGARRYTEAFF. The CDR3 DNA reads TGTGCCAGCAGCTTAGGAGCGAGGAGGTACACTGAAGCTTTCTTT. The V gene is TRBV7-2, the J gene TRBJ1-1, with unresolved D. Germline V gene lookup returns CDR1 SGHTA and CDR2 FQGNSA. V was trimmed by 1 base and J by 3 bases, leaving 12 bases between them. The CDR3 extends over 15 amino acids.

The V call is TRBV30, the J call TRBJ1-5; D ambiguous. The CDR3 loop spans 16 amino acids. CDR1 and CDR2 (germline): GTSNPN, SVGIG (reference sequence). The V end was cut by 2 bases, the J end by 9 bases, with 23 bases between. The CDR3 loop reads CAWSPGSGAGGGPQHF. CDR3 in DNA: TGTGCCTGGAGTCCCGGCTCTGGTGCGGGAGGTGGGCCCCAGCATTTT.

The chain recombines TRBV30 with TRBJ1-6; 11 nucleotides agree with TRBD1. The CDR3 extends over 17 amino acids. Trimming removed 1 base from V and 6 bases from J; junction bases left unmatched: 8. The germline V gene encodes CDR1 GTSNPN and CDR2 SVGIG (reference sequence). The CDR3 sequence is CAWSAISGTGGNSPLHF. The CDR3 bases are TGTGCCTGGAGTGCCATCTCCGGGACAGGGGGTAATTCACCCCTCCACTTT.

V is TRBV21-1 and J is TRBJ1-4; the tabulated D call, TRBD1, remains unverified against the DNA. TRBV21-1 is annotated as a pseudogene. The CDR3 runs to 20 residues. The CDR3 sequence: CASSKGGNGTGDATNEKLFF. CDR3 coding DNA: TGTGCCAGCAGCAAAGGGGGGAATGGGACAGGAGATGCAACTAATGAAAAACTGTTTTTT.

The rearrangement joins TRBV9 to TRBJ1-1; weak D call: TRBD1 (6 bases). This CDR3 is 16 amino acids long. Germline V gene lookup returns CDR1 SGDLS and CDR2 YYNGEE. V was shortened by 3 bases and J by 0 bases, with 15 bases between the two germline ends. The CDR3 loop reads CASSEEGTLMNTEAFF. CDR3 sequence (DNA): TGTGCCAGCAGCGAGGAGGGGACACTCATGAACACTGAAGCTTTCTTT. The variable domain in full, completed from reference TRBV9 and TRBJ1-1, reads DSGVTQTPKHLITATGQRVTLRCSPRSGDLSVYWYQQSLDQGLQFLIQYYNGEERAKGNILERFSAQQFPDLHSELNLSSLELGDSALYFCASSEEGTLMNTEAFFGQGTRLTVV.

The chain links TRBV5-4 to TRBJ2-3; the match to TRBD2 covers 10 bases. This CDR3 region has 17 residues. CDR1 SGHNT and CDR2 YYREEE come from the germline V gene (reference sequence). Trimming cost V 4 bases and J 2 bases; bases outside gene matches: 10. CDR3 nucleotide sequence: TGTGCCAGCAGCACGGTGCTAGCGGGGGCCCTCACAGATACGCAGTATTTT. Translation: CASSTVLAGALTDTQYF.

J is TRBJ1-5 and V is TRBV7-9; 9 nucleotides align to TRBD1. J lost 5 bases, V lost 5 bases, and 4 bases had no gene match. Germline V gene data show CDR1 as SEHNR and CDR2 as FQNEAQ (reference sequence). The CDR3 length is 14 residues. The CDR3 loop is CASSLTGGDQPQHF. CDR3 DNA: TGTGCCAGCAGCCTCACAGGGGGCGATCAGCCCCAGCATTTT. The complete variable domain, with remaining parts taken from reference TRBV7-9 and TRBJ1-5, reads DTGVSQNPRHKITKRGQNVTFRCDPISEHNRLYWYRQTLGQGPEFLTYFQNEAQLEKSRLLSDRFSAERPKGSFSTLEIQRTEQGDSAMYLCASSLTGGDQPQHFGDGTRLSIL.

The rearrangement joins TRBV4-1 to TRBJ1-5, with D possibly matching TRBD1 (5 bases). V lost 1 base and J 1 base, leaving 14 bases between the germline ends. Germline V lookup: CDR1 MGHRA, CDR2 YSYEKL. The CDR3 covers 17 residues. In DNA, the CDR3 is TGCGCCAGCAGCCAAGTCGGGGGAAGGGAAAGCAATCAGCCCCAGCATTTT. It yields the protein CASSQVGGRESNQPQHF.

The rearrangement uses TRBV10-3 and TRBJ1-3; 8 bases match TRBD1. The CDR3 is 14 residues long. V trimming: 6 bases; J trimming: 4 bases; junction bases outside the gene matches: 5. The V gene's germline CDR1 is ENHRY and CDR2 SYGVKD. The CDR3 DNA is TGTGCCATCAGCCGGACAGGGCCAGGAAACACCATATATTTT. This encodes CAISRTGPGNTIYF.

The gene calls are TRBV5-1 and TRBJ1-1, with D unresolved. This CDR3 spans 10 amino acids. The germline V and J ends were trimmed by 8 bases and 11 bases, with 13 bases remaining between them. In germline, CDR1 is SGHRS, CDR2 YFSETQ. The CDR3 protein is CARPRLKAFF. Here the CDR3 DNA reads TGCGCCAGACCTCGTCTTAAGGCTTTCTTT.

This clone was counted only a few times. The chain is built from TRBV3-1 (or the pseudogene TRBV3-2) and TRBJ2-6; no clear D. V lost 4 bases and J 4 bases, leaving 17 bases between the germline ends. CDR1 is LGHDT and CDR2 is YNNKEL in the germline V gene (reference sequence). There are 17 residues in the CDR3. In nucleotides, the CDR3 is TGTGCCAGCAGCCCGCCTGACCCATTTAACGGGGCCAACGTCCTGACTTTC. Its translation: CASSPPDPFNGANVLTF.

Comments on this clone: The junction does not match germline at one end; this may be a read error. This chain uses TRBV5-1 with TRBJ2-5; 7 bases agree with TRBD1. The CDR3 runs 14 residues. CDR1 and CDR2 from the germline V gene are SGHRS and YFSETQ. The CDR3 DNA reads as TGCGCCGGCAGCTTAGGACAGGTGAAAGAGACCCAGTACTTC. It codes for CAGSLGQVKETQYF.

In its sample, this clone was seen once. This chain uses TRBV3-1 (or the pseudogene TRBV3-2) with TRBJ2-7; TRBD1 might be the D (5 bases). CDR1 LGHDT and CDR2 YNNKEL come from the germline V gene (reference sequence). The CDR3 spans 14 residues. Trimming cost V 1 base and J 6 bases, with 13 bases left between them. The CDR3 region is CASSQGLPGAEQYV. The CDR3 bases are TGTGCCAGCAGCCAAGGGCTGCCTGGGGCCGAGCAGTACGTC.

The chain joins TRBV5-5 to TRBJ1-1, with a possible D match to TRBD1 (5 bases). V lost 2 bases to trimming and J lost 5 bases, with 13 bases between them. The germline V gene has CDR1 SGHKS and CDR2 YYEKEE (reference sequence). CDR3 length equals 14 residues. The CDR3 bases are TGTGCCAGCAGCTTTGGCGGGGCCCGGACTGAAGCTTTCTTT. Translating it yields CASSFGGARTEAFF.

This rearrangement joins TRBV7-6 to TRBJ1-3; no firm D call. The length of the CDR3 is 15 residues. The V end lost 1 base, the J end lost 0 bases, and 7 bases lay between the germline ends. Germline V gene data show CDR1 as SGHVS and CDR2 as FNYEAQ. CDR3 coding DNA: TGTGCCAGCAGCTTAGTCGGGGACTCTGGAAACACCATATATTTT. Its protein product is CASSLVGDSGNTIYF. Full variable domain (rest looked up from reference TRBV7-6 and TRBJ1-3): GAGVSQSPRYKVTKRGQDVALRCDPISGHVSLYWYRQALGQGPEFLTYFNYEAQQDKSGLPNDRFSAERPEGSISTLTIQRTEQRDSAMYRCASSLVGDSGNTIYFGEGSWLTVV.

The chain carries TRBV7-9 and TRBJ2-5, with a weak D call TRBD1 (6 bases). With 5 bases removed from V and 3 bases from J, the gap between germline ends came to 13 bases. Germline lookup yields CDR1 SEHNR and CDR2 FQNEAQ (reference sequence). The CDR3 runs 14 residues. The CDR3 DNA reads as TGTGCCAGCAGCCCTGGACAGCTAGAAGAGACCCAGTACTTC. This gives the protein CASSPGQLEETQYF.

The V gene is TRBV11-1, the J gene TRBJ2-2, with D unresolved. Germline-derived CDR1 and CDR2 are SGHAT and FQDESV (reference sequence). The CDR3 has 14 residues. Trimming took 2 bases from V and 4 from J, leaving 8 bases between them. The CDR3: CASSLKGSTGELFF. In nucleotides, the CDR3 is TGTGCCAGCAGCTTAAAGGGATCCACCGGGGAGCTGTTTTTT. Supplemented by reference TRBV11-1 and TRBJ2-2, the full variable domain reads EAEVAQSPRYKITEKSQAVAFWCDPISGHATLYWYRQILGQGPELLVQFQDESVVDDSQLPKDRFSAERLKGVDSTLKIQPAELGDSAMYLCASSLKGSTGELFFGEGSRLTVL.

The chain has TRBV7-6 and TRBJ2-7, with 7 bases identical to TRBD1. Germline CDR1 and CDR2: SGHVS and FNYEAQ. This CDR3 region has 13 residues. V trimming: 5 bases; J trimming: 4 bases; junction bases outside the gene matches: 5. In DNA, the CDR3 is TGTGCCAGCAGCCGGGACAGTACTTACGAGCAGTACTTC. It specifies CASSRDSTYEQYF.

The chain links TRBV29-1 to TRBJ2-5; D uncertain. CDR1 and CDR2 from the germline V gene are SQVTM and ANQGSEA. The CDR3 covers 16 residues. V lost 1 base and J 4 bases, leaving 19 bases between the germline ends. CDR3 DNA: TGCAGCGTTGAAGGCGAGATTACCAAGGTGGTAGAGACCCAGTACTTC. This encodes CSVEGEITKVVETQYF.

This clone has just a few counts. This chain uses TRBV9 with TRBJ1-3, with D possibly TRBD1 on 5 matching bases. The CDR3 is made up of 16 amino acids. Trimming stripped 3 bases from V and 4 bases from J, with 17 bases between. Germline V lookup: CDR1 SGDLS, CDR2 YYNGEE. The CDR3 DNA reads as TGTGCCAGCAGCGCCGTCCGAAGGGGCCCAGGAAACACCATATATTTT. Amino acids: CASSAVRRGPGNTIYF.

This clone has at least ten counts. The V and J genes are TRBV6-5 and TRBJ2-6; D gene ambiguous. The germline V and J ends were trimmed by 4 bases and 1 base, with 5 bases remaining between them. The CDR3 spans 14 residues. Germline lookup yields CDR1 MNHEY and CDR2 SVGAGI. CDR3 nucleotide sequence: TGTGCCAGCAGTTTGGATTCTGGGGCCAACGTCCTGACTTTC. This sequence encodes CASSLDSGANVLTF.